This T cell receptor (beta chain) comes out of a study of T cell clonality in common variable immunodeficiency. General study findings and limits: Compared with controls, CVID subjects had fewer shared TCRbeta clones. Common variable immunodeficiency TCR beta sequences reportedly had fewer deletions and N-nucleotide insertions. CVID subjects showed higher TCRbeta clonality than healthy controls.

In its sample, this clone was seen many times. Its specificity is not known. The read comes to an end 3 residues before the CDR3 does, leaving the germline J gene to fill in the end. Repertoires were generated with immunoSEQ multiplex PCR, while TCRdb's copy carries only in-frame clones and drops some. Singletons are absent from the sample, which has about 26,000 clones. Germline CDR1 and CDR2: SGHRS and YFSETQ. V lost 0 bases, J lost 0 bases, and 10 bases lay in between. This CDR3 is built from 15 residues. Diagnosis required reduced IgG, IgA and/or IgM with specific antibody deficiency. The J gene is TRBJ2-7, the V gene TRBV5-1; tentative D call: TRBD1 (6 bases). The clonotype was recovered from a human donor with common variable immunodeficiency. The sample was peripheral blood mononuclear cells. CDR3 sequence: CASSLGGQNSYEQYF. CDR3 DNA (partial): TGCGCCAGCAGCTTGGGCGGACAGAACTCCTACGAG.